This T cell receptor (beta chain) comes out of a study of Graves' ophthalmopathy and Graves' hyperthyroidism. As for the study in general: Being free of ophthalmopathy for 18 months of follow-up defined stable hyperthyroidism.

The authors amplified TCR beta CDR3 regions from RNA transcripts. HTBI primers primed a first-round RT-PCR, and a second-round multiplex PCR followed. MiXCR, run by TCRdb on the multiplex PCR reads, gives a single entry per CDR3 protein. This table has around 1.1 million distinct CDR3 sequences, about 35% appearing once. The clonotype comes from an adult man with Graves' hyperthyroidism. Sequenced: peripheral blood or thyroid tissue (not recorded which).

The CDR3 sequence: CSATRGARNSPLHF. In DNA form, the CDR3 reads TGCAGTGCTACGCGGGGGGCGAGGAATTCACCCCTCCACTTT. The J gene is TRBJ1-6, the V gene TRBV20-1; tentative D call: TRBD1 (6 bases). The CDR3 extends over 14 amino acids. V was clipped by 4 bases and J by 7 bases, with 14 bases between them. Germline CDR1 and CDR2: DFQATT and SNEGSKA (reference sequence).